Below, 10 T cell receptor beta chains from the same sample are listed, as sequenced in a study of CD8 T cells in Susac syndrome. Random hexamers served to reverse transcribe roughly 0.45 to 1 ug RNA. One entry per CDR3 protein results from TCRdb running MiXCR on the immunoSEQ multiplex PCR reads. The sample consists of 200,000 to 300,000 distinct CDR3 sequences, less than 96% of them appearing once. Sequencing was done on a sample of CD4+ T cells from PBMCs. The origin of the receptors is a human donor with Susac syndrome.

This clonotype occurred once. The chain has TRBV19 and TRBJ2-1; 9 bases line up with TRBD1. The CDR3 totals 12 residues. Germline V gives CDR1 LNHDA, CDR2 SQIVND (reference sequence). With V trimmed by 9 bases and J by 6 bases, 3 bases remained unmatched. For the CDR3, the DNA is TGTGCCAGCGGACAGGGGATCAATGAGCAGTTCTTC. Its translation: CASGQGINEQFF.

CDR3 sequence reads: CASSPSGRVGQFF. Written as DNA, the CDR3 is TGTGCCAGCAGCCCTAGCGGGAGGGTGGGGCAGTTCTTC. The chain combines TRBV11-2 with TRBJ2-1; TRBD2 matches 12 bases. V gave up 5 bases and J gave up 12 bases; unmatched junction bases: 5. Germline V CDR1 and CDR2: SGHAT, FQNNGV. This CDR3 spans 13 amino acids.

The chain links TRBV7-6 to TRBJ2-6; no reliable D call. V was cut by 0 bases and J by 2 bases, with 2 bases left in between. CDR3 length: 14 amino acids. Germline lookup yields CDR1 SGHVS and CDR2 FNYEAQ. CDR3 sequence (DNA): TGTGCCAGCAGCTTAGCCCCTGGGGCCAACGTCCTGACTTTC. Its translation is CASSLAPGANVLTF.

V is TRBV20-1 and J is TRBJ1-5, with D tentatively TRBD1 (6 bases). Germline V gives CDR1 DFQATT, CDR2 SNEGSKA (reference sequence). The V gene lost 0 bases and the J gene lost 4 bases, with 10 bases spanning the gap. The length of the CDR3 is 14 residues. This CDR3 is CSAREGARNQPQHF. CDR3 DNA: TGCAGTGCTAGAGAGGGGGCTAGGAATCAGCCCCAGCATTTT.

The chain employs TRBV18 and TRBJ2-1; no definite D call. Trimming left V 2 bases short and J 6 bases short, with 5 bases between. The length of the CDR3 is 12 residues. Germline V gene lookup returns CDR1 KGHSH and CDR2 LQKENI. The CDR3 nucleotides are TGTGCCAGCTCACCATTGACCAATGAGCAGTTCTTC. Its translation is CASSPLTNEQFF.

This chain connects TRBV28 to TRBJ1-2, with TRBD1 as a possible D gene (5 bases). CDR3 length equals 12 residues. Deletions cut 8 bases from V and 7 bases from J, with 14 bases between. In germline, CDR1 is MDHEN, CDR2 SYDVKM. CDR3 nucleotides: TGTGCCAGCCGGGGGGGAAGTGGTGGCTACACCTTC. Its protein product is CASRGGSGGYTF.

DNA for the CDR3: TGTGCCAGTAACTTGGACCGAGTCAGCAATCAGCCCCAGCATTTT. Amino acids: CASNLDRVSNQPQHF. The gene calls are TRBV19 and TRBJ1-5, with D uncertain. Germline-derived CDR1 and CDR2 are LNHDA and SQIVND (reference sequence). V lost 7 bases and J 1 base, leaving 14 bases between the germline ends. The CDR3 has 15 amino acids.

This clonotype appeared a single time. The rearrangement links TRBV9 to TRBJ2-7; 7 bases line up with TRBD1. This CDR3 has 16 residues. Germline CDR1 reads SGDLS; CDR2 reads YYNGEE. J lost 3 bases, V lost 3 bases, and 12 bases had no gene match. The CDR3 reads CASSASSTGSGYEQYF. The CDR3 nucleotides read TGTGCCAGCAGCGCGAGTTCGACAGGGTCCGGCTACGAGCAGTACTTC. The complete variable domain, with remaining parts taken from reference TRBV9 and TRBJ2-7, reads DSGVTQTPKHLITATGQRVTLRCSPRSGDLSVYWYQQSLDQGLQFLIQYYNGEERAKGNILERFSAQQFPDLHSELNLSSLELGDSALYFCASSASSTGSGYEQYFGPGTRLTVT.

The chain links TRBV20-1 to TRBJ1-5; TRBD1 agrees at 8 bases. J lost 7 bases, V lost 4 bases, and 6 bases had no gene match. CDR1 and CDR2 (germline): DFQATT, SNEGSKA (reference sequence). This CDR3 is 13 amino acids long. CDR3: CSAIPGGGQPQHF. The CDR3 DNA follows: TGCAGTGCTATTCCAGGGGGCGGCCAGCCCCAGCATTTT.

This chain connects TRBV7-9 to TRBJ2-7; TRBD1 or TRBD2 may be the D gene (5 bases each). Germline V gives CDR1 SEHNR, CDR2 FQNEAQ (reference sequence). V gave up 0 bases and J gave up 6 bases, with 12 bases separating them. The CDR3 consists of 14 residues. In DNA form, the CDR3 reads TGTGCCAGCAGCTTAGCCGGGACGGACGGCGAGCAGTACTTC. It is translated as CASSLAGTDGEQYF.